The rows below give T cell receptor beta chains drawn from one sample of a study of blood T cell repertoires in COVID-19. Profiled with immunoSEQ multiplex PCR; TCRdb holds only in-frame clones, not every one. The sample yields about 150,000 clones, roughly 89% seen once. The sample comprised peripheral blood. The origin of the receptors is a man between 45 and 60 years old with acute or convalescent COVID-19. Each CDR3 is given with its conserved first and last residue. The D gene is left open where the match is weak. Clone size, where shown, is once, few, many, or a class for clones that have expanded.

CASSETHRPNYGYTF	TGTGCCAGCAGTGAAACGCACAGACCCAACTATGGCTACACCTTC	TRBV6-1	NA	TRBJ1-2	NA	15
CASSRTGGNQPQHF	TGCGCCAGCAGCCGGACAGGGGGCAATCAGCCCCAGCATTTT	TRBV5-1	NA	TRBJ1-5	TRBD1	14
CATSRDRKGLVQETQYF	TGTGCCACCAGCAGAGATCGAAAGGGGCTCGTCCAAGAGACCCAGTACTTC	TRBV15	NA	TRBJ2-5	NA	17
CASTVQGFGGTDTQYF	TGTGCCAGCACGGTTCAAGGATTTGGAGGCACAGATACGCAGTATTTT	TRBV27	NA	TRBJ2-3	NA	16
CASRTGGVSNQPQHF	TGTGCCAGCAGAACAGGGGGGGTGAGCAATCAGCCCCAGCATTTT	TRBV28	NA	TRBJ1-5	TRBD1	15
CASSQRPEGLNTEAFF	TGCGCCAGCAGCCAACGACCGGAGGGCCTGAACACTGAAGCTTTCTTT	TRBV4-1	NA	TRBJ1-1	NA	16
CASSLHMGQQETQYF	TGTGCCAGCAGCTTACACATGGGACAGCAAGAGACCCAGTACTTC	TRBV7-2	NA	TRBJ2-5	TRBD1	15
CASHLQGYSNQPQHF	TGTGCCAGTCACCTACAGGGTTATAGCAATCAGCCCCAGCATTTT	TRBV19	NA	TRBJ1-5	NA	15
CASSQGSSGNTIYF	TGTGCCAGCAGCCAGGGGAGCTCTGGAAACACCATATATTTT	TRBV3-1/TRBV3-2	once	TRBJ1-3	NA	14
CASSATGGGNYGYTF	TGTGCCAGCAGCGCGACAGGGGGCGGGAACTATGGCTACACCTTC	TRBV9	NA	TRBJ1-2	TRBD1	15
CASSPEASSGQPQHF	TGTGCCAGCTCTCCTGAGGCGTCGTCGGGGCAGCCCCAGCATTTT	TRBV18	NA	TRBJ1-5	NA	15
CASSLSTSGSRETQYF	TGTGCCAGCAGTTTATCGACTAGCGGGAGTCGAGAGACCCAGTACTTC	TRBV27	NA	TRBJ2-5	TRBD2	16
CASSQPGVAYEQYF	TGTGCCAGCAGCCAACCGGGAGTTGCCTACGAGCAGTACTTC	TRBV28	NA	TRBJ2-7	NA	14
CASSRGVQETQYF	TGTGCCAGCAGCCGGGGGGTCCAAGAGACCCAGTACTTC	TRBV4-2	NA	TRBJ2-5	NA	13
CAVGTGLAKNIQYF	TGTGCCGTAGGGACAGGACTAGCCAAAAACATTCAGTACTTC	TRBV19	once	TRBJ2-4	TRBD1	14
CAAGSADTQYF	TGTGCCGCCGGGTCGGCAGATACGCAGTATTTT	TRBV10-3	NA	TRBJ2-3	NA	11
CASSLGGVQETQYF	TGTGCCAGCAGCTTGGGCGGAGTCCAAGAGACCCAGTACTTC	TRBV5-4	NA	TRBJ2-5	NA	14
CASSRDREYEQYF	TGTGCCAGCAGTAGGGACAGAGAGTACGAGCAGTACTTC	TRBV6-5	NA	TRBJ2-7	TRBD1	13
CASSSQLGAGGSYNEQFF	TGTGCCAGCAGCTCCCAGCTGGGAGCGGGAGGTTCCTACAATGAGCAGTTCTTC	TRBV11-2	NA	TRBJ2-1	TRBD2	18
CASSLQSGRGYNEQFF	TGTGCCAGCTCACTCCAGAGCGGGAGGGGCTACAATGAGCAGTTCTTC	TRBV18	NA	TRBJ2-1	TRBD2	16
CASTNREGDEKLFF	TGTGCCAGCACCAACAGGGAGGGGGATGAAAAACTGTTTTTT	TRBV6-5	NA	TRBJ1-4	NA	14
CASSTRGTGANVLTF	TGTGCCAGCAGCACCCGGGGGACTGGGGCCAACGTCCTGACTTTC	TRBV9	NA	TRBJ2-6	NA	15
CASSSGSLHYGYTF	TGTGCCAGCAGTTCCGGGTCCCTTCACTATGGCTACACCTTC	TRBV14	NA	TRBJ1-2	NA	14
CASSSGGVTVSAFF	TGTGCCAGCAGTTCGGGGGGGGTGACAGTTTCAGCTTTCTTT	TRBV28	once	TRBJ1-1	NA	14
CASSYYSNQPQHF	TGTGCCAGCAGTTACTATAGCAATCAGCCCCAGCATTTT	TRBV12-3/TRBV12-4	NA	TRBJ1-5	NA	13
CASSRRMTGENYGYTF	TGTGCCAGCAGCCGCCGAATGACAGGGGAGAACTATGGCTACACCTTC	TRBV3-1/TRBV3-2	NA	TRBJ1-2	TRBD1	16
CASSRGGSGANVLTF	TGTGCCAGTAGTCGCGGGGGTTCTGGGGCCAACGTCCTGACTTTC	TRBV19	NA	TRBJ2-6	TRBD2	15
CASSPEDFPRGELFF	TGTGCCAGCAGTCCGGAGGACTTCCCTCGCGGGGAGCTGTTTTTT	TRBV28	NA	TRBJ2-2	NA	15
CASSEPGQAGNTIYF	TGTGCCAGCAGTGAACCCGGACAGGCTGGAAACACCATATATTTT	TRBV6-1	NA	TRBJ1-3	TRBD1	15
CSALRGGGQFF	TGCAGTGCGTTACGCGGGGGAGGGCAGTTCTTC	TRBV20-1	NA	TRBJ2-1	TRBD2	11
CASSQDRNEQFF	TGCGCCAGCAGCCAAGACCGTAATGAGCAGTTCTTC	TRBV4-1	NA	TRBJ2-1	NA	12
CASSPPLSGGGEQYF	TGTGCCAGCAGCCCCCCGCTGTCAGGGGGCGGTGAGCAGTACTTC	TRBV5-5	NA	TRBJ2-7	TRBD1	15
CASSLVSGLAGYNEQFF	TGTGCCAGCAGCTTAGTATCCGGACTAGCGGGTTACAATGAGCAGTTCTTC	TRBV11-3	once	TRBJ2-1	TRBD2	17
CASSVGTGKGISHGYTF	TGTGCCAGCAGCGTGGGTACAGGGAAGGGTATATCCCATGGCTACACCTTC	TRBV9	NA	TRBJ1-2	NA	17
CASSGGSSGNTIYF	TGTGCCAGCAGCGGCGGGAGCTCTGGAAACACCATATATTTT	TRBV9	NA	TRBJ1-3	NA	14
CASSTEAQHGYTF	TGTGCCAGCAGCACTGAGGCGCAGCATGGCTACACCTTC	TRBV7-2	NA	TRBJ1-2	NA	13
CASSGGGIAGAVEQYF	TGTGCCAGCAGTGGCGGGGGTATAGCGGGAGCTGTCGAGCAGTACTTC	TRBV2	NA	TRBJ2-7	TRBD2	16
CAISDRTGAYEQYF	TGTGCCATCAGTGACCGGACAGGAGCCTACGAGCAGTACTTC	TRBV10-3	NA	TRBJ2-7	TRBD1	14
CASSSYDTFYTF	TGTGCCAGCAGTTCCTACGACACCTTCTACACCTTC	TRBV28	NA	TRBJ1-2	NA	12
CSVEEGTGGYNEQFF	TGCAGCGTTGAAGAAGGGACAGGGGGATACAATGAGCAGTTCTTC	TRBV29-1	NA	TRBJ2-1	TRBD1	15